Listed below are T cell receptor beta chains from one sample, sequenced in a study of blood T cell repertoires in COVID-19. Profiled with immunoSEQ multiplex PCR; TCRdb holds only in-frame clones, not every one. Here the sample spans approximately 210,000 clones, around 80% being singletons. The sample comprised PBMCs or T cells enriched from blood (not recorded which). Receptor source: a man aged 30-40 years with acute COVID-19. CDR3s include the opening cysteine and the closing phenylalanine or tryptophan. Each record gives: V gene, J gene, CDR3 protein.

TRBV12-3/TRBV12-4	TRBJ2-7	CASSFTQGGEQYF
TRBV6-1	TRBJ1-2	CASSEGTGINYGYTF
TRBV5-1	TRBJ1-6	CASSWTGTGVNSPLHF
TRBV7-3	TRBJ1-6	CASSLTGGGIGSYNSPLHF
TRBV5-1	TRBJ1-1	CASSFSTNTEAFF
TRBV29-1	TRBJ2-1	CSVLGGGLADYNEQFF
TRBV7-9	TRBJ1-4	CASSLEGTGELFF
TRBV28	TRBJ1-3	CASTLTRGRGNTIYF
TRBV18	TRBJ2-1	CASSPPVQGVYNEQFF
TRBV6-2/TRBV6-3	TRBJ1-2	CASSSLGEELHGYTF
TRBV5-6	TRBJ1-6	CASSRGDLASPLHF
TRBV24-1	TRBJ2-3	CATSEDLTDTQYF
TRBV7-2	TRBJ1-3	CASSPGRAKGNTIYF
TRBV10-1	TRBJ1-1	CASSTGLGPTEAFF
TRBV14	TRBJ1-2	CASSRGTGWSYGYTF
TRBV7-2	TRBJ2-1	CASSVTSGFEQFF
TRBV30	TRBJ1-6	CACPDGNYNSPLHF
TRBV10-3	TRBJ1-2	CAIRKDRASTF
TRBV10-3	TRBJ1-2	CAISDGRTNYGYTF
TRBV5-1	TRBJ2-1	CASSLDRLAGGNEQFF
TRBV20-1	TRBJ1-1	CSASSLGTGAGAFF
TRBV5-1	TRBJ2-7	CASSGVEGDSSYEQYF
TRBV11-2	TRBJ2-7	CASRTRTESYEQYF
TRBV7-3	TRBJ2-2	CASSSGQDTGELFF
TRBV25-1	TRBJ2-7	CASSYRGAYEQYF
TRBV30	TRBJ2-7	CAWNPSLAGIYEQYF
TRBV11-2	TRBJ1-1	CASSLIGVLQGNTEAFF
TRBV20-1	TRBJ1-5	CSASVVTGGNQPQHF
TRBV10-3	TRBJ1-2	CAITQESTGGYGYTF
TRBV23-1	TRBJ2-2	CARAWFPNTGELFF